Listed below are T cell receptor beta chains from one sample, sequenced in a study of cytotoxic CD8 clonotypes in ibrutinib-treated CLL. The assay was immunoSEQ multiplex PCR, and TCRdb's table has in-frame clones only and misses some. The sample includes 45,000 to 50,000 clones, roughly 53% of them seen just once. The starting material was PBMCs, obtained after 12 months of ibrutinib treatment. The receptors originated from a human donor with chronic lymphocytic leukemia. Both conserved end residues are part of each CDR3. D genes are given only for firm matches. Not all rows give a size; the values are once, few, many and, for expanded clones, a class.

d_gene	abundance	v_gene	j_gene	CDR3aa	CDR3nt
NA	many	TRBV5-1	TRBJ1-4	CASRKSFRVEKLFF	TGCGCCAGCAGAAAATCTTTTAGGGTTGAAAAACTGTTTTTT
TRBD1	NA	TRBV2	TRBJ1-2	CASSSQGAGGYTF	TGTGCCAGCAGTAGCCAGGGGGCGGGTGGCTACACCTTC
NA	NA	TRBV20-1	TRBJ2-7	CSASLGVGQYF	TGCAGTGCAAGTTTGGGGGTCGGGCAGTACTTC
TRBD1	once	TRBV7-8	TRBJ1-2	CASSLTQGADGYTF	TGTGCCAGCAGCTTAACACAGGGGGCGGATGGCTACACCTTC
TRBD2	NA	TRBV9	TRBJ2-1	CASSVGASGSLGNEQFF	TGTGCCAGCAGCGTGGGGGCTAGCGGGAGTTTGGGGAATGAGCAGTTCTTC
NA	NA	TRBV6-4	TRBJ2-3	CASSDSQSTDTQYF	TGTGCCAGCAGTGACTCTCAGAGCACAGATACGCAGTATTTT
TRBD1	NA	TRBV5-1	TRBJ1-1	CASSSRSTGNEAFF	TGCGCCAGCAGCTCAAGGTCGACAGGGAATGAAGCTTTCTTT
TRBD1	NA	TRBV7-8	TRBJ1-2	CASSTTGGASGYTF	TGTGCCAGCAGCACTACAGGGGGCGCGTCTGGCTACACCTTC
NA	NA	TRBV18	TRBJ1-1	CASSPPGWTEAFF	TGTGCCAGCTCACCACCGGGTTGGACTGAAGCTTTCTTT
NA	few	TRBV7-3	TRBJ2-2	CASSLGSGELFF	TGTGCCAGCAGCCTAGGGTCCGGGGAGCTGTTTTTT
TRBD2	NA	TRBV9	TRBJ2-5	CASSLSGKGETQYF	TGTGCCAGCAGTCTCAGCGGGAAGGGGGAGACCCAGTACTTC
TRBD2	once	TRBV5-4	TRBJ2-2	CASSSGLAGLFTGELFF	TGTGCCAGCAGCTCTGGGCTAGCGGGCCTATTCACCGGGGAGCTGTTTTTT
TRBD1	few	TRBV15	TRBJ2-1	CATSRPGTGSYNEQFF	TGTGCCACCAGCAGACCCGGGACAGGCTCCTACAATGAGCAGTTCTTC
TRBD2	NA	TRBV2	TRBJ2-3	CASSVTGGTHTDTQYF	TGTGCCAGCAGCGTGACGGGAGGGACGCACACAGATACGCAGTATTTT
NA	NA	TRBV4-1	TRBJ1-4	CASSQEAGVGDEKLFF	TGCGCCAGCAGCCAAGAGGCTGGGGTTGGGGATGAAAAACTGTTTTTT
TRBD2	NA	TRBV27	TRBJ2-2	CASSLRGRDAGELFF	TGTGCCAGCAGTTTACGGGGGAGGGATGCCGGGGAGCTGTTTTTT
NA	NA	TRBV30	TRBJ1-4	CAWSSTWGEKLFF	TGTGCCTGGAGTTCAACCTGGGGTGAAAAACTGTTTTTT
NA	NA	TRBV27	TRBJ2-7	CASRPQWFEGEQYF	TGTGCCAGCAGACCCCAGTGGTTCGAAGGTGAGCAGTACTTC
NA	few	TRBV28	TRBJ1-1	CASSPPRDPKNTEAFF	TGTGCCAGCAGTCCACCCCGGGACCCAAAGAACACTGAAGCTTTCTTT
NA	medium-sized	TRBV4-1	TRBJ1-2	CASSQAGELYGYTF	TGCGCCAGCAGCCAAGCGGGGGAGCTCTATGGCTACACCTTC
NA	many	TRBV7-2	TRBJ2-1	CASSLVSDSYNEQFF	TGTGCCAGCAGCTTAGTTTCCGACTCGTACAATGAGCAGTTCTTC
NA	few	TRBV14	TRBJ2-2	CASSLYINTGELFF	TGTGCCAGCAGCCTGTACATTAACACCGGGGAGCTGTTTTTT
NA	once	TRBV5-4	TRBJ1-1	CASSLNDREAFF	TGTGCCAGCAGCTTAAACGACAGGGAAGCTTTCTTT
TRBD2	NA	TRBV28	TRBJ2-7	CASRPGLAPYYEQYF	TGTGCCAGCAGGCCGGGACTAGCGCCTTACTACGAGCAGTACTTC
TRBD2	NA	TRBV5-8	TRBJ2-5	CASSWLAGAETQYF	TGTGCCAGCAGCTGGCTAGCGGGAGCAGAGACCCAGTACTTC
NA	NA	TRBV30	TRBJ1-3	CAWNSGNSGNTIYF	TGTGCCTGGAATTCAGGGAACTCTGGAAACACCATATATTTT
NA	NA	TRBV25-1	TRBJ2-2	CASKEGVNTGELFF	TGTGCCAGCAAAGAGGGTGTGAACACCGGGGAGCTGTTTTTT
TRBD1	NA	TRBV5-1	TRBJ2-7	CASQISSGTGAPYEQYF	TGCGCCAGCCAAATATCCTCCGGGACAGGGGCCCCCTACGAGCAGTACTTC
NA	NA	TRBV15	TRBJ2-1	CATSRDRAYEAGEQFF	TGTGCCACCAGCAGAGATAGGGCGTATGAGGCTGGTGAGCAGTTCTTC
NA	NA	TRBV28	TRBJ2-2	CASSFPPRRVGGELFF	TGTGCCAGCAGTTTCCCCCCCCGGCGGGTGGGGGGGGAGCTGTTTTTT
NA	many	TRBV5-1	TRBJ2-2	CASGRDTREELFF	TGCGCCAGCGGACGGGACACCCGTGAGGAGCTGTTTTTT
TRBD2	NA	TRBV11-3	TRBJ2-2	CASSYETSGRAYGELFF	TGTGCCAGCAGCTACGAGACTAGCGGGAGGGCCTACGGGGAGCTGTTTTTT
TRBD2	many	TRBV4-2	TRBJ2-7	CASSQVSSGRRYEQYF	TGTGCCAGCAGCCAAGTGAGTAGCGGGAGAAGGTACGAGCAGTACTTC
NA	NA	TRBV28	TRBJ2-4	CASSYSGPRDIQYF	TGTGCCAGCAGTTATAGCGGTCCTAGGGACATTCAGTACTTC
TRBD1	few	TRBV19	TRBJ1-2	CASSPRTGNYGYTF	TGTGCCAGTAGTCCCCGGACAGGGAACTATGGCTACACCTTC
NA	NA	TRBV27	TRBJ1-4	CASSFLGNEKLFF	TGTGCCAGCAGTTTCCTGGGGAATGAAAAACTGTTTTTT
TRBD1	few	TRBV10-3	TRBJ2-7	CAIRDRDSYEQYF	TGTGCCATCAGGGACAGGGATTCCTACGAGCAGTACTTC
NA	NA	TRBV10-1	TRBJ2-7	CASIEGDVIDNSYEQYF	TGCGCCAGCATCGAGGGAGATGTCATCGACAACTCCTACGAGCAGTACTTC
NA	few	TRBV29-1	TRBJ1-1	CSGHENTEAFF	TGCAGCGGCCATGAAAACACTGAAGCTTTCTTT
NA	few	TRBV28	TRBJ1-1	CASSFGTAFF	TGTGCCAGCAGTTTCGGGACAGCTTTCTTT
TRBD2	NA	TRBV29-1	TRBJ2-7	CSVLTSGGSYEQYF	TGCAGCGTTCTGACTAGCGGGGGGTCCTACGAGCAGTACTTC
NA	few	TRBV18	TRBJ2-6	CASSRFTSSGANVLTF	TGTGCCAGCTCACGATTCACCAGCTCTGGGGCCAACGTCCTGACTTTC
NA	NA	TRBV28	TRBJ1-2	CASSSPGQSNYGYTF	TGTGCCAGCAGTTCCCCAGGACAGTCTAACTATGGCTACACCTTC
TRBD2	NA	TRBV19	TRBJ2-7	CASSTISGTPAGEALYEQYF	TGTGCCAGTAGTACCATATCCGGGACTCCAGCGGGAGAGGCTCTATACGAGCAGTACTTC
NA	NA	TRBV29-1	TRBJ1-5	CSVESGDNQPQHF	TGCAGCGTTGAATCAGGGGACAATCAGCCCCAGCATTTT
NA	NA	TRBV29-1	TRBJ2-2	CSVGVSNTGELFF	TGCAGCGTTGGGGTCAGTAACACCGGGGAGCTGTTTTTT
NA	NA	TRBV9	TRBJ1-2	CASSGVGGNGYTF	TGTGCCAGCAGTGGGGTGGGAGGGAATGGCTACACCTTC
TRBD1	few	TRBV5-1	TRBJ2-3	CASSLALTGQGITDTQYF	TGCGCCAGCAGCTTGGCCCTAACCGGACAGGGGATTACAGATACGCAGTATTTT